This record looks at one TCR beta chain sequence and its context. As yet, its antigen is unknown. The data originate from a study of early stage breast cancer tumors. Study-level points and caveats: Enriched TCRB sequences shared across patients were mostly commonly generated sequences.

Measured with immunoSEQ multiplex PCR; TCRdb has only the in-frame clones, and not every one. This sample has 12,000 to 15,000 clones; approximately 84% occur once, and the top ten carry around 4.9%. Looked up from germline, CDR1 is SGHTS and CDR2 is YDEGEE. With 3 bases removed from V and 2 bases from J, the gap between germline ends came to 12 bases. The CDR3 contains 15 residues. Often about 90-330 mg of normal breast tissue was needed for DNA. The sample was normal breast tissue next to the tumor. This chain uses TRBV5-8 with TRBJ1-5; D might be TRBD1 (5 bases). The TCR originated in a person in their thirties with breast cancer. CDR3 amino acids: CASSSRVFGNQPQHF. Here the CDR3 DNA reads TGTGCCAGCAGCTCCAGGGTATTCGGCAATCAGCCCCAGCATTTT.